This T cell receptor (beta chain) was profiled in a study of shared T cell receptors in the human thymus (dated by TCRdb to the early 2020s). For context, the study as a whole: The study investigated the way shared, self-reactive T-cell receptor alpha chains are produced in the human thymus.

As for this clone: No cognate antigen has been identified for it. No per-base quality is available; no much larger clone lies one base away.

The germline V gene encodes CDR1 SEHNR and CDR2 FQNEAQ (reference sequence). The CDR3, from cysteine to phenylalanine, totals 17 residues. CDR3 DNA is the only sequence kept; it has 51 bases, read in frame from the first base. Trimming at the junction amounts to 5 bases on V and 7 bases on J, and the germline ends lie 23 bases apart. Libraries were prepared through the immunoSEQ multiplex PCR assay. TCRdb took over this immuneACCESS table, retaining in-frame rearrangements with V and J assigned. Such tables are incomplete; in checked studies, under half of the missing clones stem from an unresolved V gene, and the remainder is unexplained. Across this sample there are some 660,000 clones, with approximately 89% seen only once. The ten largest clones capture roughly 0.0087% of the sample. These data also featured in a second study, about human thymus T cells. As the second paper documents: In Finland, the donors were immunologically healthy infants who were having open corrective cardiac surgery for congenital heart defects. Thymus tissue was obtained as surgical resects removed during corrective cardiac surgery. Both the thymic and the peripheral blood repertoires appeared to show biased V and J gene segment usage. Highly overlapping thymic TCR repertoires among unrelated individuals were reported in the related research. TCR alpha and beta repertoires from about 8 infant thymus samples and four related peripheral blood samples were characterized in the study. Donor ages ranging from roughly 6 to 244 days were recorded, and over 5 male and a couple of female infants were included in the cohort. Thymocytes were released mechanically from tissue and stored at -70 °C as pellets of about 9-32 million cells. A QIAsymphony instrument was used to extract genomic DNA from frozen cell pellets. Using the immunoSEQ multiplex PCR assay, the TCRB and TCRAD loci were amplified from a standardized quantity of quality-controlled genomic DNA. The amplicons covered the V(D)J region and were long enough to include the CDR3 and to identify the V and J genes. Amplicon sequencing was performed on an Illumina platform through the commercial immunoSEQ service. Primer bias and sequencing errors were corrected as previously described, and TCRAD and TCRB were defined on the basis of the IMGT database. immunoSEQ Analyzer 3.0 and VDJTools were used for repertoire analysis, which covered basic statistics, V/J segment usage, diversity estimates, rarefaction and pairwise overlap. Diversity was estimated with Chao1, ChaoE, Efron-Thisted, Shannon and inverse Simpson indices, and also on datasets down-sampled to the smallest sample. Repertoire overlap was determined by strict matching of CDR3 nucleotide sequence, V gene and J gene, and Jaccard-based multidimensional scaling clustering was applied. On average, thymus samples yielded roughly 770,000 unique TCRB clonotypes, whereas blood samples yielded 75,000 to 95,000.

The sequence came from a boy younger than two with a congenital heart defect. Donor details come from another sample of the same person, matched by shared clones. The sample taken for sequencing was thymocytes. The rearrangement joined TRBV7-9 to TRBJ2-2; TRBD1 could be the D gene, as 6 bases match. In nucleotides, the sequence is TGTGCCAGCAGCCCCGCCGGGACACCCTTAAGTGGCGGGGAGCTGTTTTTT. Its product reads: CASSPAGTPLSGGELFF.